One sample yielded the 32 T cell receptor beta chains listed below, sequenced in a study of T-cell memory formation after mild COVID-19. TCRdb re-called the 5' RACE reads through MiXCR, storing one row per CDR3 protein. Of 190,000 or so distinct CDR3 sequences listed, over 20% are singletons. The specimen was PBMCs or a T cell subset sorted from them (not recorded which). These TCRs come from an adult woman who had mild COVID-19 (a few samples of this study predate the infection). Cell type and time point are not known.

CDR3 protein: CASSSGTGLPLEQYF. The CDR3 coding sequence is TGCGCCAGCAGCTCCGGGACAGGGCTTCCACTTGAGCAGTACTTC. The chain links TRBV5-1 to TRBJ2-7; TRBD1 matches 9 bases. Trimming at V came to 3 bases and at J to 7 bases, leaving 11 bases not matched to a gene. The V gene's germline CDR1 is SGHRS and CDR2 YFSETQ. The CDR3 has 15 amino acids.

V is TRBV12-3 or TRBV12-4 and J is TRBJ1-1, with D unresolved. The CDR3 has 12 amino acids. V was clipped by 6 bases and J by 7 bases, with 12 bases between them. The CDR3 loop reads CASRTTDVEAFF. The CDR3 DNA follows: TGTGCCAGCAGGACGACGGATGTTGAAGCTTTCTTT.

This clonotype was seen only a few times. The chain carries TRBV5-1 and TRBJ2-1, with a tentative D call TRBD1 (5 bases). The CDR3 is 14 residues long. The V and J ends lost 2 bases and 10 bases respectively, with 16 bases between them. Germline V CDR1 and CDR2: SGHRS, YFSETQ. For the CDR3, the DNA is TGCGCCAGCAGCTTCCCGCAGGGTCGTAGGGAGCAGTTCTTC. Translated, it gives CASSFPQGRREQFF.

V is TRBV5-5 and J is TRBJ1-1; 10 bases are a match to TRBD1. Germline lookup yields CDR1 SGHKS and CDR2 YYEKEE (reference sequence). Unmatched junction bases numbered 1, after V lost 3 bases and J lost 2 bases. The CDR3 is 14 residues long. This chain's CDR3 is CASSWDRGNTEAFF. CDR3 in DNA: TGTGCCAGCAGCTGGGACAGGGGTAACACTGAAGCTTTCTTT. The whole variable domain, filled in from reference TRBV5-5 and TRBJ1-1, reads DAGVTQSPTHLIKTRGQQVTLRCSPISGHKSVSWYQQVLGQGPQFIFQYYEKEERGRGNFPDRFSARQFPNYSSELNVNALLLGDSALYLCASSWDRGNTEAFFGQGTRLTVV.

This CDR3 is CAWSSGTGDYEQYF. The CDR3 DNA sequence: TGTGCCTGGAGTTCCGGGACAGGGGACTACGAGCAGTACTTC. The chain combines TRBV30 with TRBJ2-7; TRBD1 aligns across 10 bases. CDR1 is GTSNPN and CDR2 is SVGIG in the germline V gene (reference sequence). This CDR3 comprises 14 residues. V shed 2 bases, J shed 3 bases, and the junction held 4 bases outside the gene matches.

This clonotype was seen a few times. CDR3 DNA: TGTGCCAGCAGTGAGGGGACAGGGGGAAATCAGCCCCAGCATTTT. It codes for CASSEGTGGNQPQHF. The genes are TRBV27 and TRBJ1-5, with 11 bases aligning to TRBD1. Germline V gene data show CDR1 as MNHEY and CDR2 as SMNVEV (reference sequence). Trimming at V came to 5 bases and at J to 4 bases, leaving 4 bases not matched to a gene. The CDR3 covers 15 residues.

The chain links TRBV28 to TRBJ2-7, with 7 bases lining up with TRBD1. The trim removed 6 bases at V and 2 bases at J, leaving 7 bases unmatched. Germline V CDR1 and CDR2: MDHEN, SYDVKM. CDR3 size: 14 residues. This chain's CDR3 is CASSSKGQTYEQYF. The CDR3 DNA sequence: TGTGCCAGCAGCTCAAAGGGACAGACCTACGAGCAGTACTTC.

This clonotype has more than one count but fewer than ten. The chain employs TRBV7-9 and TRBJ1-1; D remains ambiguous. V was clipped by 6 bases and J by 1 base, with 27 bases between them. The CDR3 totals 19 residues. Germline lookup yields CDR1 SEHNR and CDR2 FQNEAQ (reference sequence). CDR3 sequence reads: CASSSFSDLVLSRNTEAFF. The CDR3, as DNA: TGTGCCAGCAGTTCCTTTTCAGACCTCGTGCTCTCCCGGAACACTGAAGCTTTCTTT.

The table lists this clonotype with a few counts. V usage is TRBV29-1 and J usage is TRBJ2-2, with TRBD1 matching 9 bases. CDR1 and CDR2 from the germline V gene are SQVTM and ANQGSEA. The CDR3 loop spans 14 amino acids. With V trimmed by 4 bases and J by 6 bases, 6 bases remained unmatched. This CDR3 reads CSVVQGAPAGELFF. The CDR3 nucleotides read TGCAGCGTTGTACAGGGGGCGCCCGCCGGGGAGCTGTTTTTT.

There are a few counts of this clonotype. The genes are TRBV14 and TRBJ2-1, with D possibly being TRBD1 (6 bases). The V and J ends lost 4 bases and 7 bases respectively, with 17 bases between them. Germline lookup yields CDR1 SGHDN and CDR2 FVKESK. There are 15 residues in the CDR3. CDR3 DNA: TGTGCCAGCAGCCCGTTCGTGACAGGTGGTAATGAGCAGTTCTTC. Translating it yields CASSPFVTGGNEQFF. Drawing the rest from reference TRBV14 and TRBJ2-1, the complete variable domain is EAGVTQFPSHSVIEKGQTVTLRCDPISGHDNLYWYRRVMGKEIKFLLHFVKESKQDESGMPNNRFLAERTGGTYSTLKVQPAELEDSGVYFCASSPFVTGGNEQFFGPGTRLTVL.

In its sample, this clonotype was seen a few times. The rearrangement links TRBV5-6 to TRBJ1-2, with 9 positions matching TRBD1. The J segment lost 2 bases and the V segment lost 4 bases, leaving 3 bases of the junction unmatched. The CDR3 is 14 residues long. Germline V lookup: CDR1 SGHDT, CDR2 YYEEEE. The CDR3 nucleotides read TGTGCCAGCAGCACCGGACAGGGGAACTATGGCTACACCTTC. Protein product: CASSTGQGNYGYTF. Full variable domain (remainder filled in from reference TRBV5-6 and TRBJ1-2): DAGVTQSPTHLIKTRGQQVTLRCSPKSGHDTVSWYQQALGQGPQFIFQYYEEEERQRGNFPDRFSGHQFPNYSSELNVNALLLGDSALYLCASSTGQGNYGYTFGSGTRLTVV.

The table lists this clonotype with a few counts. This chain joins TRBV18 and TRBJ2-3; D remains ambiguous. The CDR3 spans 13 residues. The germline gives CDR1 KGHSH, CDR2 LQKENI. V lost 3 bases and J 2 bases, leaving 6 bases between the germline ends. The CDR3 DNA reads as TGTGCCAGCTCACCTCCCCTCACAGATACGCAGTATTTT. Its protein is CASSPPLTDTQYF. The whole variable domain, filled in from reference TRBV18 and TRBJ2-3, reads NAGVMQNPRHLVRRRGQEARLRCSPMKGHSHVYWYRQLPEEGLKFMVYLQKENIIDESGMPKERFSAEFPKEGPSILRIQQVVRGDSAAYFCASSPPLTDTQYFGPGTRLTVL.

The chain joins TRBV4-1 to TRBJ2-3, with D possibly TRBD2 on 6 matching bases. The length of the CDR3 is 18 residues. Trimming removed 0 bases at V and 4 bases at J, with 20 bases between. Germline values: CDR1 MGHRA, CDR2 YSYEKL. CDR3 region: CASSQEDFMGLTSDTQYF. The CDR3 bases are TGCGCCAGCAGCCAAGAAGACTTCATGGGACTTACCTCAGATACGCAGTATTTT.

The chain has TRBV24-1 and TRBJ2-7; TRBD1 is a possible D gene (6 bases). Deletions cut 0 bases from V and 12 bases from J, with 17 bases between. From germline, CDR1 is KGHDR and CDR2 SFDVKD. This CDR3 spans 14 amino acids. DNA for the CDR3: TGTGCCACCAGTGATTTGACGGAGGACAGCTGTATGTACTTC. This gives the protein CATSDLTEDSCMYF.

The CDR3 nucleotides read TGTGCCAGTAGTATAAGCGGTCTTACGGGGTACGAGCAGTACTTC. It is translated as CASSISGLTGYEQYF. The rearrangement uses TRBV19 and TRBJ2-7, with D possibly matching TRBD2 (5 bases). V gave up 2 bases and J gave up 4 bases, with 15 bases separating them. CDR1 and CDR2 (germline): LNHDA, SQIVND (reference sequence). The length of the CDR3 is 15 residues.

The gene calls are TRBV6-1 and TRBJ2-4; unclear D gene. Germline V lookup: CDR1 MNHNS, CDR2 SASEGT. The CDR3 loop spans 13 amino acids. The CDR3 nucleotides read TGTGGGCCTGACGAACACCCCAAAAACATTCAGTACTTC. The encoded protein is CGPDEHPKNIQYF.

The chain carries TRBV15 and TRBJ1-2, with a possible D match to TRBD1 (5 bases). The V end was cut by 0 bases, the J end by 2 bases, with 10 bases between. The germline gives CDR1 LNHNV, CDR2 YYDKDF (reference sequence). The CDR3 contains 15 residues. In DNA form, the CDR3 reads TGTGCCACCAGCAGAGAGCGGGGGGTGAACTATGGCTACACCTTC. Translating it yields CATSRERGVNYGYTF. Complete variable domain (other parts from reference TRBV15 and TRBJ1-2): DAMVIQNPRYQVTQFGKPVTLSCSQTLNHNVMYWYQQKSSQAPKLLFHYYDKDFNNEADTPDNFQSRRPNTSFCFLDIRSPGLGDTAMYLCATSRERGVNYGYTFGSGTRLTVV.

A few counts support this clonotype. The chain recombines TRBV20-1 with TRBJ2-7; 9 bases line up with TRBD1. This CDR3 contains 16 residues. Germline trimming cut 4 bases from V and 3 bases from J; bases unmatched to any gene: 13. The germline CDR1 and CDR2 sequences are DFQATT and SNEGSKA (reference sequence). The CDR3 loop reads CSANRNRDRVHYEQYF. The CDR3 nucleotides read TGCAGTGCTAACCGAAACCGGGACAGGGTTCACTACGAGCAGTACTTC.

There are a few counts of this clonotype. The chain is built from TRBV4-3 and TRBJ2-3; 7 bases line up with TRBD2. Germline V CDR1 and CDR2: LGHNA, YSLEER. The J segment lost 5 bases and the V segment lost 1 base, leaving 6 bases of the junction unmatched. This CDR3 spans 15 amino acids. The CDR3 DNA reads as TGCGCCAGCAGCCAAGGCGCGACGGGGGGAGATACGCAGTATTTT. Encoded protein: CASSQGATGGDTQYF.

This clonotype occurred a few times. The chain employs TRBV6-4 and TRBJ2-1; 11 bases fit TRBD2. The CDR3 is made up of 16 amino acids. The germline CDR1 and CDR2 sequences are MRHNA and SNTAGT. V gave up 5 bases and J gave up 9 bases; unmatched junction bases: 12. Here the CDR3 reads CASSSSGTSGLAEQFF. In DNA, the CDR3 is TGTGCCAGCAGTTCTTCCGGGACTAGCGGCTTGGCTGAGCAGTTCTTC.

This clonotype was counted between two and nine times. This rearrangement joins TRBV5-1 to TRBJ2-5; 12 bases agree with TRBD1. The CDR3 consists of 16 residues. Germline V gene data show CDR1 as SGHRS and CDR2 as YFSETQ. V was pared by 3 bases and J by 1 base, with 4 bases of the junction left unmatched. CDR3: CASSYGTGGIQETQYF. CDR3 nucleotides: TGCGCCAGCAGCTACGGGACAGGGGGCATCCAAGAGACCCAGTACTTC.

The chain joins TRBV5-6 to TRBJ2-1; TRBD2 aligns across 8 bases. Germline CDR1 is SGHDT and CDR2 is YYEEEE. The CDR3 length is 16 residues. The junction had 9 bases not matched to a gene; V was cut back by 4 bases and J by 3 bases. This CDR3 is CASSADGGTSYNEQFF. The CDR3 region has the DNA TGTGCCAGCAGCGCGGATGGCGGGACTAGCTACAATGAGCAGTTCTTC.

This chain uses TRBV19 with TRBJ2-1; 8 nucleotides line up with TRBD2. J was trimmed by 6 bases and V by 4 bases; bases with no gene match: 8. The CDR3 covers 15 residues. Per the germline V gene, CDR1 is LNHDA and CDR2 is SQIVND (reference sequence). The CDR3 sequence: CASSTGGQALNEQFF. The CDR3 DNA sequence: TGTGCCAGTAGTACGGGGGGGCAGGCCCTCAATGAGCAGTTCTTC. Full variable domain (outside the CDR3, taken from reference TRBV19 and TRBJ2-1): DGGITQSPKYLFRKEGQNVTLSCEQNLNHDAMYWYRQDPGQGLRLIYYSQIVNDFQKGDIAEGYSVSREKKESFPLTVTSAQKNPTAFYLCASSTGGQALNEQFFGPGTRLTVL.

This clonotype was seen only a few times. In DNA form, the CDR3 reads TGTGCCACCAGTGGAGGGGGAACCTACAATGAGCAGTTCTTC. Its protein is CATSGGGTYNEQFF. The genes are TRBV24-1 and TRBJ2-1; D possibly corresponds to TRBD1 (6 bases). Germline CDR1 and CDR2: KGHDR and SFDVKD. The germline V and J ends were trimmed by 5 bases and 2 bases, with 9 bases remaining between them. The CDR3 sequence is 14 residues long.

V and J are TRBV11-2 and TRBJ1-4, with 7 bases lining up with TRBD1. Germline V lookup: CDR1 SGHAT, CDR2 FQNNGV. The length of the CDR3 is 17 residues. V trimming: 6 bases; J trimming: 0 bases; junction bases outside the gene matches: 10. This CDR3 reads CASRFTGVRATNEKLFF. CDR3 sequence (DNA): TGTGCCAGCAGGTTTACAGGGGTGAGAGCAACTAATGAAAAACTGTTTTTT.

In nucleotides, the CDR3 is TGTGCCAGCAGTTACGGGGACTCCTCCTTTGAAGCTTTCTTT. It yields the protein CASSYGDSSFEAFF. The chain is built from TRBV6-5 and TRBJ1-1; a possible D gene is TRBD1 (5 bases). The germline CDR1 and CDR2 sequences are MNHEY and SVGAGI. V gave up 2 bases and J gave up 7 bases, with 14 bases separating them. The CDR3 consists of 14 residues.

This clonotype has only a few counts. The chain links TRBV3-1 to TRBJ1-2; D is unresolved. CDR1 and CDR2 (germline): LGHDT, YNNKEL (reference sequence). Trimming cost V 0 bases and J 8 bases, with 1 base left between them. This CDR3 is 10 amino acids long. The CDR3 is CASSQEGYTF. The CDR3 nucleotides read TGTGCCAGCAGCCAAGAGGGCTACACCTTC.

This clonotype was detected many times. The chain combines TRBV5-1 with TRBJ2-3; the match to TRBD2 covers 7 bases. The CDR3 has 18 residues. V lost 0 bases and J lost 2; bases outside the gene matches: 12. Looked up from germline, CDR1 is SGHRS and CDR2 is YFSETQ. CDR3 nucleotides: TGCGCCAGCAGCTTGGACGGGGTCTCTCTAGCGGACACAGATACGCAGTATTTT. It yields the protein CASSLDGVSLADTDTQYF.

The V and J genes are TRBV2 and TRBJ1-6; 9 positions agree with TRBD1. V trimming: 6 bases; J trimming: 1 base; junction bases outside the gene matches: 4. Germline loops: CDR1 SNHLY, CDR2 FYNNEI. This CDR3 has 16 residues. The CDR3 DNA reads as TGTGCCAGCAGCCGGACAGGGGCGTCCTATAATTCACCCCTCCACTTT. This gives the protein CASSRTGASYNSPLHF.

This clonotype appeared a few times. The rearrangement joins TRBV6-5 to TRBJ2-7; 7 bases fit TRBD1. The CDR3 spans 14 residues. V shed 2 bases, J shed 4 bases, and the junction held 5 bases outside the gene matches. Germline assignment: CDR1 MNHEY and CDR2 SVGAGI. The CDR3 region is CASSYGDRKYEQYF. Written as DNA, the CDR3 is TGTGCCAGCAGTTACGGGGACAGAAAATACGAGCAGTACTTC.

The gene calls are TRBV7-9 and TRBJ1-2; D possibly corresponds to TRBD1 (6 bases). Per germline, CDR1 SEHNR and CDR2 FQNEAQ (reference sequence). CDR3 length equals 15 residues. Trimming stripped 0 bases from V and 6 bases from J, with 14 bases between. CDR3 sequence (DNA): TGTGCCAGCAGCTTAGCGCAGAGGGAGGGGGATGGCTACACCTTC. Translating it yields CASSLAQREGDGYTF.

This clonotype was counted only a few times. The chain employs TRBV11-2 and TRBJ2-1, with a tentative D call TRBD2 (6 bases). V was shortened by 1 base and J by 8 bases, with 27 bases between the two germline ends. This CDR3 has 19 amino acids. Germline values: CDR1 SGHAT, CDR2 FQNNGV. In DNA form, the CDR3 reads TGTGCCAGCAGCTTAGGCCCAATTGTGGCTAGCGCCACCGGGGATGAGCAGTTCTTC. Translated: CASSLGPIVASATGDEQFF.